This record covers a single T cell receptor (beta chain). The target antigen is unknown. Sequencing was performed with immunoSEQ multiplex PCR; in TCRdb, only in-frame clones are kept and a portion is missing. This table holds about 2 million clones, roughly 95% found once. The sample originates from a study of shared clonotypes between healthy human individuals. Broader study findings: Generation probability values for non-shared clonotypes were lower than those for clonotypes shared by all four donors.

Germline CDR1 reads PRHDT; CDR2 reads FYEKMQ (reference sequence). V was trimmed by 1 base and J by 3 bases, leaving 10 bases between them. The CDR3 covers 14 residues. Naive-designated CD8 cells lacked CD45RO, were positively enriched for CCR7, and omitted terminally differentiated effector memory CD45RA+ cells. The chain has TRBV13 and TRBJ2-7, with D perhaps matching TRBD2 (5 bases). The sequencing sample was made of naive CD8+ T cells sorted from blood. The TCR sequence derives from a man younger than 35 in good health. In DNA form, the CDR3 reads TGTGCCAGCAGCTTAGAAGCTAGCTACTACGAGCAGTACTTC. It translates to CASSLEASYYEQYF.